This is a list of T cell receptor beta chains from one sample in a study of blood T cell repertoires in COVID-19. TCRdb keeps only in-frame clones here, not all; method: immunoSEQ multiplex PCR. Of about 200,000 clones listed, under 90% are singletons. The sequencing sample was made of PBMCs or T cells enriched from blood (not recorded which). Every receptor here comes from a woman aged 25-40 years with acute COVID-19. Each CDR3 is given with its conserved first and last residue. A D gene is named only where the DNA matches it firmly.

CASSLLSEKLFF	12	TRBV5-6	NA
CASSYRGQIYEQYF	14	TRBV7-9	TRBD1
CAWTWGDYGYTF	12	TRBV30	NA
CASRRDSEQPQHF	13	TRBV2	TRBD1
CASSVAPGLAGTGELFF	17	TRBV9	TRBD2
CASSDPAGSGYTF	13	TRBV12-3/TRBV12-4	NA
CASGSPPQVYGDYGYTF	17	TRBV7-6	NA
CASSPDISNQPQHF	14	TRBV18	NA
CASSSWGGTLEAFF	14	TRBV27	NA
CASSLARAPQPQHF	14	TRBV7-8	NA
CASSPLAGDINTEAFF	16	TRBV18	NA
CASSFTGGAVYEQYF	15	TRBV27	TRBD1
CASSKALGGGYTF	13	TRBV21-1	NA
CASRPRGRGNEQFF	14	TRBV2	TRBD1
CASSFGTGFSEAFF	14	TRBV5-1	NA
CAWSRQGATNEKLFF	15	TRBV30	TRBD1
CAWSGQVDQPQHF	13	TRBV30	NA
CASSVDSSRGYTF	13	TRBV28	NA
CASSEALGQGALGYTF	16	TRBV6-1	TRBD1
CASSYLRGVKDTQYF	15	TRBV6-5	TRBD2
CASSIALGPNYGYTF	15	TRBV19	NA
CASSPLGGGRYEQYF	15	TRBV27	TRBD2
CASNRQGANTGELFF	15	TRBV6-5	TRBD1
CASSQESGGTDTQYF	15	TRBV4-2	TRBD2
CASSQDGTRTDTQYF	15	TRBV4-3	TRBD2
CAWSDNRGGTNEKLFF	16	TRBV30	NA
CASSIFPGNEQFF	13	TRBV4-2	NA
CASSPPGQGRSHEQYF	16	TRBV28	TRBD1
CASSLARASGEETQYF	16	TRBV7-2	TRBD2
CAWRTPDRVESPLHF	15	TRBV30	TRBD1
CASSSQDRGYTF	12	TRBV5-6	NA
CASSLAFSSGYEQYF	15	TRBV7-2	NA
CASSQDRTVNQPQHF	15	TRBV4-1	NA
CSVEGGYQGMNTEAFF	16	TRBV29-1	NA
CATSRDLAGRNEQFF	15	TRBV15	TRBD2
CSVGGDYGYTF	11	TRBV29-1	NA
CASSRGGNYNEQFF	14	TRBV2	TRBD2
CASSLDSNYGYTF	13	TRBV27	NA
CASSFEGGVTDTQYF	15	TRBV7-2	NA
CASSPGVETQPQHF	14	TRBV11-2	NA
CSAQAGGYNSPLHF	14	TRBV29-1	NA
CASSPGNEQFF	11	TRBV7-3	NA
CASSQEIPNAAFF	13	TRBV4-3	NA
CASSDSSGNTIYF	13	TRBV10-2	NA
CASSQALATHWYEQYF	16	TRBV4-3	TRBD2